There are a few counts of the clone carrying this T cell receptor beta chain. V was cut by 4 bases and J by 3 bases, with 12 bases left in between. The length of the CDR3 is 15 residues. Per the germline V gene, CDR1 is KGHDR and CDR2 is SFDVKD. The sample comes from a study of CD8 T cells in ankylosing spondylitis. TCRdb passed the 5' RACE reads through MiXCR, listing each CDR3 protein once. The table records approximately 290,000 distinct CDR3 sequences, about a fifth of them present only once. The sequencing sample was made of blood, either unsorted or a sorted T cell fraction (not recorded which). The gene calls are TRBV24-1 and TRBJ1-5; possible D gene TRBD1, 6 bases. This receptor was taken from a female donor with ankylosing spondylitis or in good health (not recorded which). The CDR3 region is CATSDPGQSNQPQHF. The CDR3 DNA reads as TGTGCCACCAGTGACCCCGGACAGTCCAATCAGCCCCAGCATTTT.